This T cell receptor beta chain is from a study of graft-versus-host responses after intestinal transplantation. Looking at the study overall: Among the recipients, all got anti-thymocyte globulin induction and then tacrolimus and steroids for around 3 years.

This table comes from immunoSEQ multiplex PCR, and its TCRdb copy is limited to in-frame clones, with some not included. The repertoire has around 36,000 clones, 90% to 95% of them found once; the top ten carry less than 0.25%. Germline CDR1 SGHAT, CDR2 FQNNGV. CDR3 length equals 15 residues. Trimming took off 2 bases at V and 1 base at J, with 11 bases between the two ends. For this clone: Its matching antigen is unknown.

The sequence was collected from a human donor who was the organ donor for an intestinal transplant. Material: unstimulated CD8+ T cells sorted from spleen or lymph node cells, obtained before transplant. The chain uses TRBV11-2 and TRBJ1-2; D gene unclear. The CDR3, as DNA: TGTGCCAGCAGCTTAATACTTGGCGGTAACTATGGCTACACCTTC. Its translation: CASSLILGGNYGYTF.